The source of this T cell receptor beta chain is a study of blood T cell repertoires in COVID-19. What the recovered Cohort 3 donors had was two negative PCRs, clearance, or symptom resolution. Using immunoSEQ multiplex PCR, the repertoire was profiled, and TCRdb retains in-frame clones only, with some absent. Of approximately 200,000 clones in the sample, about 85% are singletons; the top ten hold approximately 2%. This receptor was identified in a woman in her thirties who had recovered from COVID-19. Sequenced: PBMCs or T cells enriched from blood (not recorded which).

Here the CDR3 DNA reads TGTGCCAGCAGCCAAGGGACTAGCGGGGATTCATACAATGAGCAGTTCTTC. Its translation: CASSQGTSGDSYNEQFF. The chain has TRBV11-3 and TRBJ2-1, with 13 bases aligning to TRBD2. The CDR3 length is 17 residues. V gave up 5 bases and J gave up 4 bases; unmatched junction bases: 8. From germline, CDR1 is SGHNT and CDR2 YENEEA.